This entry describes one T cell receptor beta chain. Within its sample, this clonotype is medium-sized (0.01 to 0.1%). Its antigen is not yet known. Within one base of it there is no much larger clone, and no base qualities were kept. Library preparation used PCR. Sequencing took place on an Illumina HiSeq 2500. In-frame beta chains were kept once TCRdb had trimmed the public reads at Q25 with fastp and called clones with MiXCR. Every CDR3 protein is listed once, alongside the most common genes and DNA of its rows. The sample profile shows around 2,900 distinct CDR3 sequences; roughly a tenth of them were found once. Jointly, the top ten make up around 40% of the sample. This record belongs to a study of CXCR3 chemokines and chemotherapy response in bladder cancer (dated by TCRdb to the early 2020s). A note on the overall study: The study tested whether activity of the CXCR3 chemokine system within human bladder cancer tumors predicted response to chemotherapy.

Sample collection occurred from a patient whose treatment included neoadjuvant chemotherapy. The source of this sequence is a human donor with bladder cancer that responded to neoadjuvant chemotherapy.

The CDR3 sequence is CASSSRDRYHEQYF. DNA sequence: TGTGCCAGCAGCTCCAGGGACAGGTACCACGAGCAGTACTTC. The sequence links TRBV6-2 or TRBV6-3 to TRBJ2-7, with 8 middle bases fitting TRBD1. From cysteine to phenylalanine, the CDR3 is 14 amino acids long. Just CDR3 DNA is preserved here, 42 bases in frame from base 1. CDR1 and CDR2 (MNHEY, SVGEGT) derive from the germline V gene. Trimming takes 6 bases off V and 5 bases off J; junction bases not matched to a gene: 9.